Each of the 11 T cell receptor beta chains below was sequenced from the same sample in a study of CD8 T cells in ankylosing spondylitis. Each CDR3 protein gets one entry after TCRdb re-called the 5' RACE reads with MiXCR. The sample lists approximately 140,000 distinct CDR3 sequences, approximately 48% occurring once. Source material: synovial fluid, either unsorted or a sorted T cell fraction (not recorded which). Every receptor here comes from a male donor with ankylosing spondylitis.

The chain is built from TRBV12-3 or TRBV12-4 and TRBJ2-1; 16 positions agree with TRBD2. This CDR3 spans 16 amino acids. With 6 bases clipped from V and 9 bases from J, the junction kept 8 bases outside the gene matches. The CDR3 region is CASSAPGTSGRGEQFF. CDR3 in DNA: TGTGCCAGCAGCGCCCCCGGGACTAGCGGGAGGGGTGAGCAGTTCTTC.

This clonotype was picked up a small number of times. V is TRBV7-9 and J is TRBJ1-2, with TRBD1 matching 7 bases. Germline CDR1 is SEHNR and CDR2 is FQNEAQ (reference sequence). After removal of 5 bases from V and 0 bases from J, the junction contained 12 bases not matched to a gene. The CDR3 spans 17 residues. Here the CDR3 reads CASSRRDSDPANYGYTF. CDR3 nucleotide sequence: TGTGCCAGCAGCCGACGGGACAGCGACCCAGCTAACTATGGCTACACCTTC.

The chain employs TRBV4-2 and TRBJ1-1; 9 bases agree with TRBD1. Trimming at V came to 6 bases and at J to 3 bases, leaving 23 bases not matched to a gene. Germline V gene lookup returns CDR1 LGHNA and CDR2 YNFKEQ. This CDR3 spans 20 amino acids. The CDR3 is CASSGYPLTGGGWFYTEAFF. The CDR3, as DNA: TGTGCCAGCAGTGGCTACCCGCTAACAGGGGGCGGCTGGTTCTACACTGAAGCTTTCTTT.

This clonotype has a handful of counts. The chain carries TRBV27 and TRBJ2-1; 11 nucleotides align to TRBD2. CDR1 MNHEY and CDR2 SMNVEV come from the germline V gene (reference sequence). The CDR3 totals 15 residues. The J segment lost 10 bases and the V segment lost 2 bases, leaving 7 bases of the junction unmatched. The CDR3 nucleotides are TGTGCCAGCAGTTTAACCGGGGCTAGCGGGAGGGAGCAGTTCTTC. It encodes CASSLTGASGREQFF.

This rearrangement joins TRBV3-1 to TRBJ2-5; 10 nucleotides align to TRBD2. The CDR3 is 16 residues long. Trimming took 4 bases from V and 5 from J; bases not matched to a gene: 10. The germline gives CDR1 LGHDT, CDR2 YNNKEL (reference sequence). The CDR3 nucleotides read TGTGCCAGCAGCCCCCTCGGATTGGGACTAGCGGAGACCCAGTACTTC. This encodes CASSPLGLGLAETQYF.

A few counts support this clonotype. This rearrangement joins TRBV29-1 to TRBJ2-1; the match to TRBD2 covers 8 bases. The CDR3 runs to 13 residues. Per the germline V gene, CDR1 is SQVTM and CDR2 is ANQGSEA. J gave up 12 bases and V 3 bases, and 10 bases lay outside the gene matches. As DNA, the CDR3 is TGCAGCGTTGATGGTAGCGGGGAGCCTTGGCAGTTCTTC. It encodes CSVDGSGEPWQFF.

The table lists this clonotype with many counts. The V call is TRBV24-1, the J call TRBJ2-3, with D perhaps matching TRBD1 or TRBD2 (6 bases each). The CDR3 loop spans 15 amino acids. The V end lost 7 bases, the J end lost 2 bases, and 15 bases lay between the germline ends. Germline V lookup: CDR1 KGHDR, CDR2 SFDVKD. This CDR3 reads CATRGGQTHTDTQYF. The CDR3 nucleotides read TGTGCCACCAGGGGAGGACAGACACACACAGATACGCAGTATTTT.

CDR3 sequence: CASSYGGTDTQYF. CDR3 coding DNA: TGTGCCAGCAGCTATGGGGGCACAGATACGCAGTATTTT. V is TRBV7-9 and J is TRBJ2-3, with no clear D. This CDR3 has 13 residues. Trimming took off 4 bases at V and 1 base at J, with 6 bases between the two ends. The germline V gene has CDR1 SEHNR and CDR2 FQNEAQ (reference sequence). The whole variable domain, filled in from reference TRBV7-9 and TRBJ2-3, reads DTGVSQNPRHKITKRGQNVTFRCDPISEHNRLYWYRQTLGQGPEFLTYFQNEAQLEKSRLLSDRFSAERPKGSFSTLEIQRTEQGDSAMYLCASSYGGTDTQYFGPGTRLTVL.

This chain joins TRBV5-1 and TRBJ2-3, with TRBD2 matching 10 bases. Germline CDR1 is SGHRS and CDR2 is YFSETQ. With 0 bases clipped from V and 2 bases from J, the junction kept 3 bases outside the gene matches. This CDR3 has 16 residues. The CDR3 nucleotides are TGCGCCAGCAGCTTGGTAGCGGGGGGAAACACAGATACGCAGTATTTT. Translated: CASSLVAGGNTDTQYF.

V and J are TRBV10-2 and TRBJ1-5; the D is unclear. The germline V gene encodes CDR1 WSHSY and CDR2 SAAADI. The CDR3 is 13 amino acids. Trimming took 0 bases from V and 7 from J, leaving 7 bases between them. CDR3 sequence (DNA): TGCGCCAGCAGTGAGTCAGAGTGGCAGCCCCAGCATTTT. This encodes CASSESEWQPQHF.

Only one count was recorded for this clonotype. This chain connects TRBV20-1 to TRBJ1-4; D might be TRBD1 (5 bases). The CDR3 totals 14 residues. Trimming shortened V by 4 bases and J by 4 bases, and 13 bases separated the two germline ends. Germline-derived CDR1 and CDR2 are DFQATT and SNEGSKA (reference sequence). The chain's CDR3 is CSAIPGTDNEKLFF. CDR3 bases: TGCAGTGCTATTCCCGGGACGGATAATGAAAAACTGTTTTTT.